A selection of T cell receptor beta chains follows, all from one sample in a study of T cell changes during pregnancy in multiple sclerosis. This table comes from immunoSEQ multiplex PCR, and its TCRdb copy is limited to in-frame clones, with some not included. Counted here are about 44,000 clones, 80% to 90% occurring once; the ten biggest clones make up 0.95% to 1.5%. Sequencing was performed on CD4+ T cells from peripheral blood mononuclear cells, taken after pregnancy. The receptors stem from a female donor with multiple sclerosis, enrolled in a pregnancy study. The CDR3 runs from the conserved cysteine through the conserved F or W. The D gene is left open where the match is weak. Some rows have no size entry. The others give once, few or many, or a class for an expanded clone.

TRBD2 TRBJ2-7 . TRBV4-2 TGTGCCAGCAGCCAAGCGATAGCGGGAGTGGGCGAGCAGTACTTC CASSQAIAGVGEQYF
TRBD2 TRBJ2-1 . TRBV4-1 TGCGCCAGCAGCGCGACTAGCGGAGGTTACAATGAGCAGTTCTTC CASSATSGGYNEQFF
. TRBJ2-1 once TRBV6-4 TGTGCCAGCAGTGACTCTGGCGGGACCCACAATGAGCAGTTCTTC CASSDSGGTHNEQFF
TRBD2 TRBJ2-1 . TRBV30 TGTGCCTGGAGTCGCGGGCCTAGCGGGAGGTATGAGCAGTTCTTC CAWSRGPSGRYEQFF
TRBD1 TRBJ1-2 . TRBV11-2 TGTGCCAGCAGCCAGGGACAGGCTATCTACGGGGGGGGCTACACCTTC CASSQGQAIYGGGYTF
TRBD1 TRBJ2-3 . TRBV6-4 TGTGCCAGCAGTATCACAGGGGGAAGCACAGATACGCAGTATTTT CASSITGGSTDTQYF
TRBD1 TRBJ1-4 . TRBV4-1 TGCGCCAGCAGCCAGACCGGGACAGGGGGTGAAAAACTGTTTTTT CASSQTGTGGEKLFF
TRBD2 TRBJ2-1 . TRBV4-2 TGTGCCAGCAGCCCTGAACTAGCGGGAGGGCCAATCAATGAGCAGTTCTTC CASSPELAGGPINEQFF
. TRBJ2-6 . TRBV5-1 TGCGCCAGCAGCTTGGGACTCATGGCCCCTGGGGCCAACGTCCTGACTTTC CASSLGLMAPGANVLTF
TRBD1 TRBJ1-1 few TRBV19 TGTGCCAGTAGTAATGGACAGGGAATAGCTTTCTTT CASSNGQGIAFF
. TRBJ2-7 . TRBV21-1 TGTGCCAGCAGCTTAGCAGCGGGAGCGTACGAGCAGTACTTC CASSLAAGAYEQYF
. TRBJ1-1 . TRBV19 TGTGCCAGTTCACAGGGTCAGGTGAACACTGAAGCTTTCTTT CASSQGQVNTEAFF
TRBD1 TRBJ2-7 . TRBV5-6 TGTGCCAGCAGCTGGGACAGGGGGACTTACGAGCAGTACTTC CASSWDRGTYEQYF
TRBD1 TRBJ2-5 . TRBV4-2 TGTGCCAGCAGCCAAGCGACAGGGGAAGAGACCCAGTACTTC CASSQATGEETQYF
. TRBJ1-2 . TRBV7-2 TGTGCCAGCAGCTTATTGGAGAACCACGGCTACACCTTC CASSLLENHGYTF
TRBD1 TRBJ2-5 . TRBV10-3 TGTGCCATCAGGGGGACAGGGGTTGGGGAGACCCAGTACTTC CAIRGTGVGETQYF
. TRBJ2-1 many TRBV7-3 TGTGCCAGCAGCTTAAGTGGGACATACAATGAGCAGTTCTTC CASSLSGTYNEQFF
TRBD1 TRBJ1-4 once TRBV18 TGTGCCAGCTCACCAGAGTATCGTACGGGACAGGCTGCAACTAATGAAAAACTGTTTTTT CASSPEYRTGQAATNEKLFF
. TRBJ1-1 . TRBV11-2 TGTGCCAGCAGCTTAGGCTGGCAAAGCACTGAAGCTTTCTTT CASSLGWQSTEAFF
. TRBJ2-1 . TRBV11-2 TGTGCCAGCAGACGGATTAGCCGGCCCTACAATGAGCAGTTCTTC CASRRISRPYNEQFF
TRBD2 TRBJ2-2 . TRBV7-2 TGTGCCAGCAGCTCTAGCGGAGTCGGAACAACCGGGGAGCTGTTTTTT CASSSSGVGTTGELFF
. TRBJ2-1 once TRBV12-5 TGTGCTAGTGTTCCAGGGGTTTCCTCCTACAATGAGCAGTTCTTC CASVPGVSSYNEQFF
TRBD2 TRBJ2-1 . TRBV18 TGTGCCAGCTCATCTTCTAGCGGGGGGGATGAGCAGTTCTTC CASSSSSGGDEQFF
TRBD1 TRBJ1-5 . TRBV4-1 TGCGCCAGCAGCCAAGCTCCGACAGGGGCCTTCAATCAGCCCCAGCATTTT CASSQAPTGAFNQPQHF
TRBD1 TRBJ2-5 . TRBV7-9 TGTGCCAGCAGCTTAGCACAGGGGTGGGAGACCCAGTACTTC CASSLAQGWETQYF
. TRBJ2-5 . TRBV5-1 TGCGCCAGCAGCTCACAGGGTTCCCCCCAAGAGACCCAGTACTTC CASSSQGSPQETQYF
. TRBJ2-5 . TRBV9 TGTGCCAGCAGCGTAGTGGCGGGATTCGGAGAGACCCAGTACTTC CASSVVAGFGETQYF
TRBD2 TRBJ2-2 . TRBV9 TGTGCCAGCAGTACAACGGGAGGGCTCACCGGGGAGCTGTTTTTT CASSTTGGLTGELFF
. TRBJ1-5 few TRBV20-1 TGCAGGGACAGAAAAAATCAGCCCCAGCATTTT CRDRKNQPQHF
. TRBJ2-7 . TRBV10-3 TGTGCCATCAGCCCCGGACAGTCCGAGCAGTACTTC CAISPGQSEQYF
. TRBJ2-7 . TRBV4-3 TGCGCCAGCAGCCAAGATAGGGGGACAGGGACTAGGGTGTACGAGCAGTACTTC CASSQDRGTGTRVYEQYF
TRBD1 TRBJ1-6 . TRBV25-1 TGTGCCAGCAGTTACTGGACAGGAGAATCCCTCCACTTT CASSYWTGESLHF
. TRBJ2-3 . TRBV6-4 TGTGCCAGCAGTGACTTCGGAGCAGATACGCAGTATTTT CASSDFGADTQYF
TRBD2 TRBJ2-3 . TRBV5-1 TGCGCCAGCAGCCTGGGGGCTAGCGGGAGCACAGATACGCAGTATTTT CASSLGASGSTDTQYF
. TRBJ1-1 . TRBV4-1 TGCGCCAGCAGCCAAGTCGGGACTGGGGGCACTGAAGCTTTCTTT CASSQVGTGGTEAFF
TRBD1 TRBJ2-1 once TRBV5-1 TGCGCCAGCAGCTTGTTCGCGACAGGGGGTGAGCAGTTCTTC CASSLFATGGEQFF
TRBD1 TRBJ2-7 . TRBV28 TGTGCCAGCAGTTCAGGACAGGGATGGAGCTCCTACGAGCAGTACTTC CASSSGQGWSSYEQYF
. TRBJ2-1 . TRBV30 TGTGCCTGGAGGGTGGCGGGCCATTTCTACAATGAGCAGTTCTTC CAWRVAGHFYNEQFF
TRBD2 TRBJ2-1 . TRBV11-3 TGTGCCAGCAGCTTTGTTAGCGGGAGCTACAATGAGCAGTTCTTC CASSFVSGSYNEQFF
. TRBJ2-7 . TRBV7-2 TGTGCCAGCAGCGAGGGGGTCTCCACCTACGAGCAGTACTTC CASSEGVSTYEQYF
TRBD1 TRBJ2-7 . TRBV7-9 TGTGCCAGCAGCATACAATACGGGGACAGGGGATCCCATCCCCACGAGCAGTACTTC CASSIQYGDRGSHPHEQYF
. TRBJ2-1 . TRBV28 TGTGCCAGCAGTTTCCTGATACTCCCAATCCAGTTCTTC CASSFLILPIQFF
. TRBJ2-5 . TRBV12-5 TGTGCTAGTGGTTTGTCGGACTACCGTCAAGAGACCCAGTACTTC CASGLSDYRQETQYF
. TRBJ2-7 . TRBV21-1 TGTGCCAGCAGCAAACTAAGCCGTTTTACCTACGAGCAGTACTTC CASSKLSRFTYEQYF
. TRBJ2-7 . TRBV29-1 TGCAGCGTTGTAAAGACGGGTTTTCCCTACGAGCAGTACTTC CSVVKTGFPYEQYF
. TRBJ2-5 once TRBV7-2 TGTGCCAGCAGCTTACACCTTATAAGGGGCGTTGGGCAAGAGACCCAGTACTTC CASSLHLIRGVGQETQYF
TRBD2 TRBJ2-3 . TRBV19 TGTGCCAGTAGTATTCGGGAGGCGGATACGCAGTATTTT CASSIREADTQYF
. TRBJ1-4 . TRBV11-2 TGTGCCAGCAGCACCGGGTACGGGTCCCGGAATGAAAAACTGTTTTTT CASSTGYGSRNEKLFF
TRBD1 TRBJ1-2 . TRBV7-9 TGTGCCAGCAGCAACAGGGGGGATTCGTCCTATGGCTACACCTTC CASSNRGDSSYGYTF
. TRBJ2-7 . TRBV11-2 TGTGCCAGCAGCTTAGTACAGGGAATCACCTACGAGCAGTACTTC CASSLVQGITYEQYF
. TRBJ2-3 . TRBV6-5 TGTGCCAGCAGCCGGCTAGGTCCAGATACGCAGTATTTT CASSRLGPDTQYF
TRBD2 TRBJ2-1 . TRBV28 TGTGCCAGCAGTTCTAGCGGATCCTACAATGAGCAGTTCTTC CASSSSGSYNEQFF
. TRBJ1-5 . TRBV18 TGTGCCAGCTCACTACAAACAGGGTCGAATCAACATCAGCCCCAGCATTTT CASSLQTGSNQHQPQHF
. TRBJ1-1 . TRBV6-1 TGTGCCAGCAGGGCCAGAGACGGGTGGAACACTGAAGCTTTCTTT CASRARDGWNTEAFF
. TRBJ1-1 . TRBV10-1 TGCGCCAGCAGACAAGACAGTAACACTGAAGCTTTCTTT CASRQDSNTEAFF